This T cell receptor beta chain stems from a study of cytomegalovirus exposure and HLA in healthy donors. Across the study: The approximately 120 validation repertoires, a later analysis reported, used the same platform as the roughly 660 repertoires from the first cohort. Study outcomes and limitations: Listed as cytomegalovirus-associated were 150 to 200 TCR beta chains.

V was cut by 0 bases and J by 4 bases, with 14 bases left in between. Germline-derived CDR1 and CDR2 are SGHRS and YFSETQ. The CDR3 runs to 15 residues. In its sample, this clone ranks as medium-sized. As yet, its antigen is unknown. Libraries were prepared by immunoSEQ multiplex PCR; TCRdb keeps only in-frame clonotypes and omits some of them. The table has about 130,000 clones, 80% to 90% seen once. V usage is TRBV5-1 and J usage is TRBJ2-7; tentative D call: TRBD1 (6 bases). The material sequenced was PBMCs. This TCR was sampled from a woman aged 25-40 years in good health and CMV-seropositive. In DNA, the CDR3 is TGCGCCAGCAGCTTGGTTCCAGGGGCCTCTTACGAGCAGTACTTC. Translation gives CASSLVPGASYEQYF. Looking up the rest from reference TRBV5-1 and TRBJ2-7 gives the full variable domain: KAGVTQTPRYLIKTRGQQVTLSCSPISGHRSVSWYQQTPGQGLQFLFEYFSETQRNKGNFPGRFSGRQFSNSRSEMNVSTLELGDSALYLCASSLVPGASYEQYFGPGTRLTVT.